The clone carrying this T cell receptor (beta chain) has just one count. This sample is drawn from a study of CD8 T cells in Susac syndrome. With 5 bases clipped from V and 8 bases from J, the junction kept 10 bases outside the gene matches. There are 16 residues in the CDR3. Germline CDR1 is MNHNY and CDR2 is SVGAGI (reference sequence). The multiple sclerosis control group was made up of treatment-naive patients with stable or active relapsing-remitting disease. An input of 0.5 to 1 ug of RNA was subjected to reverse transcription using random hexamers. TCRdb passed the immunoSEQ multiplex PCR reads through MiXCR, listing each CDR3 protein once. Of 400,000 to 550,000 distinct CDR3 sequences listed, approximately 85% are singletons.

This sequence joins TRBV6-6 and TRBJ2-1, with TRBD2 matching 12 bases. The sequence was collected from a human donor with multiple sclerosis. The sequenced material came from CD8+ T cells from PBMCs. CDR3 bases: TGTGCCAGCAGTCGGACTAGCGGGATCCCAGGGGATGAGCAGTTCTTC. Amino acid sequence: CASSRTSGIPGDEQFF.